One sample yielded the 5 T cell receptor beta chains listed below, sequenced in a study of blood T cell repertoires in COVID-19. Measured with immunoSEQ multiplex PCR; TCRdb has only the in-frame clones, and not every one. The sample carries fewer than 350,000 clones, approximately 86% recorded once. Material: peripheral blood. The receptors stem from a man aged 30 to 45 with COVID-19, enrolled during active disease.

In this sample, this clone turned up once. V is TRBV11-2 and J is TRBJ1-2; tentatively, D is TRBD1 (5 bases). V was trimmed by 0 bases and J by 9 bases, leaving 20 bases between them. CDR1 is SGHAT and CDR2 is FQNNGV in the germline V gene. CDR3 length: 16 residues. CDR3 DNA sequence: TGTGCCAGCAGCTTAGATACCATTCCGGGCAGGGATAGCTACACCTTC. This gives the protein CASSLDTIPGRDSYTF. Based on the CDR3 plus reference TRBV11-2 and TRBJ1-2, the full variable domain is EAGVAQSPRYKIIEKRQSVAFWCNPISGHATLYWYQQILGQGPKLLIQFQNNGVVDDSQLPKDRFSAERLKGVDSTLKIQPAKLEDSAVYLCASSLDTIPGRDSYTFGSGTRLTVV.

CDR3 residues: CASSYAPGLAGGGSYEQYF. DNA for the CDR3: TGTGCCAGCAGTTACGCCCCGGGACTAGCGGGAGGAGGATCCTACGAGCAGTACTTC. The genes are TRBV6-2 or TRBV6-3 and TRBJ2-7; 15 nucleotides agree with TRBD2. After removal of 2 bases from V and 1 base from J, the junction contained 9 bases not matched to a gene. This CDR3 has 19 amino acids. CDR1 and CDR2 (germline): MNHEY, SVGEGT.

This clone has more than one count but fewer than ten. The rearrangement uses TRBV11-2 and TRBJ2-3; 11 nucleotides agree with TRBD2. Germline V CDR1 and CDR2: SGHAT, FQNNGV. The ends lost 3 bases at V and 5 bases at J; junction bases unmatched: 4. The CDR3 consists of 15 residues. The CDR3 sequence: CASSLTSGNRDTQYF. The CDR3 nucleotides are TGTGCCAGCAGCTTGACTAGCGGGAACAGAGATACGCAGTATTTT. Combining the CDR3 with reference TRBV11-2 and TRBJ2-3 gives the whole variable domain EAGVAQSPRYKIIEKRQSVAFWCNPISGHATLYWYQQILGQGPKLLIQFQNNGVVDDSQLPKDRFSAERLKGVDSTLKIQPAKLEDSAVYLCASSLTSGNRDTQYFGPGTRLTVL.

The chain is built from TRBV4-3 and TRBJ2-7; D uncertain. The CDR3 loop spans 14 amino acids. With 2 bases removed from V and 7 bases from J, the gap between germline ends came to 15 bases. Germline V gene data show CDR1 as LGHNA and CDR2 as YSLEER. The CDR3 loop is CASSQHVKPGEQYF. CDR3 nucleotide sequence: TGCGCCAGCAGCCAACACGTCAAGCCAGGTGAGCAGTACTTC.

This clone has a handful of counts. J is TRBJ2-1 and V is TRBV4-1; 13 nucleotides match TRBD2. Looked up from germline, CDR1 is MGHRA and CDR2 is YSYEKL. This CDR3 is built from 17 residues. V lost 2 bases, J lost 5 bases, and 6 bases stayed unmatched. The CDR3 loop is CASSQPGTSGTNNEQFF. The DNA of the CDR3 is TGCGCCAGCAGCCAACCCGGGACTAGCGGGACCAACAATGAGCAGTTCTTC.